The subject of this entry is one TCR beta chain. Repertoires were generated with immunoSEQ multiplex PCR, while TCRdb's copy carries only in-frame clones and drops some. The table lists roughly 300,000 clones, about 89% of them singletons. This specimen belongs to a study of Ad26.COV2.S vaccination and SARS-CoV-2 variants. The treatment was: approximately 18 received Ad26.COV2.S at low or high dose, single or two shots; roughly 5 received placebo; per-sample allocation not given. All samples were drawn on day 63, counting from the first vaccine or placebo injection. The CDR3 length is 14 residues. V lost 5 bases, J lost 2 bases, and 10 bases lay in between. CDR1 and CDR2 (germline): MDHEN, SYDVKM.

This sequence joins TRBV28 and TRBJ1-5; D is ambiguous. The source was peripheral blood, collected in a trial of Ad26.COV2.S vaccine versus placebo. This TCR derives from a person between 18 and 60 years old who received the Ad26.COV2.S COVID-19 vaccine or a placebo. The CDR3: CASSARQGNQPQHF. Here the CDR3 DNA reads TGTGCCAGCAGTGCCAGACAAGGCAATCAGCCCCAGCATTTT.